Below, 12 T cell receptor beta chains from the same sample are listed, as sequenced in a study of regulatory T cells in long-lasting Graves disease. Stated time point: persistent/refractory GD, antithyroid drugs over 5 years with positive TRAb. After RNA was extracted from PBMCs, the TCR library was made from it. Both iRepertoire HTBI primers and Arm-PCR of CDR3 regions were used to build the TCR beta libraries. TCRdb reanalysed the multiplex PCR reads using MiXCR and keeps one entry per CDR3 protein. The repertoire holds about 660,000 distinct CDR3 sequences, with 30% as singletons. The sample consisted of peripheral blood mononuclear cells (PBMCs), taken when the disease was refractory, from a patient treated with antithyroid drugs. The receptors derive from a female donor with Graves disease.

This clonotype was seen more than once but under ten times. This rearrangement joins TRBV20-1 to TRBJ2-4; TRBD1 might be the D (6 bases). Per germline, CDR1 DFQATT and CDR2 SNEGSKA (reference sequence). The CDR3 totals 14 residues. The ends were cut back, 1 base at V and 0 bases at J, with 7 bases in the middle. Here the CDR3 DNA reads TGCAGTGCTAGAGGACAGGTAGCCAAAAACATTCAGTACTTC. Translation gives CSARGQVAKNIQYF.

This clonotype has only a few counts. The chain combines TRBV12-3 or TRBV12-4 with TRBJ2-3; D is unclear. Trimming stripped 7 bases from V and 0 bases from J, with 14 bases between. The CDR3 is 15 amino acids. CDR3 bases: TGTGCCAGCACTCCGGAATACCCTAGCACAGATACGCAGTATTTT. Translated, it gives CASTPEYPSTDTQYF.

CDR3 in amino acids: CSVTSVSYNEQFF. The CDR3 DNA is TGCAGCGTTACTAGTGTCTCCTACAATGAGCAGTTCTTC. The chain uses TRBV29-1 and TRBJ2-1, with a possible D match to TRBD2 (5 bases). Trimming pared 5 bases from V and 0 bases from J, leaving 8 bases between. CDR3 length equals 13 residues. Per the germline V gene, CDR1 is SQVTM and CDR2 is ANQGSEA.

The rearrangement links TRBV6-2 or TRBV6-3 to TRBJ2-7, with D perhaps matching TRBD2 (6 bases). The CDR3 runs 14 residues. In germline, CDR1 is MNHEY, CDR2 SVGEGT. Trimming shortened V by 5 bases and J by 4 bases, and 15 bases separated the two germline ends. The CDR3 sequence: CASSEFRAGYEQYF. CDR3 coding DNA: TGTGCCAGCAGTGAATTTAGGGCGGGATACGAGCAGTACTTC.

J is TRBJ1-1 and V is TRBV5-1; 8 positions match TRBD1. Unmatched junction bases numbered 6, after V lost 5 bases and J lost 0 bases. The CDR3 is 15 residues long. The germline V gene encodes CDR1 SGHRS and CDR2 YFSETQ. CDR3 in DNA: TGCGCCAGCAGGGATCCGACAGGGGTGAACACTGAAGCTTTCTTT. Its translation is CASRDPTGVNTEAFF.

This chain joins TRBV10-3 and TRBJ1-3, with 9 positions matching TRBD1. Germline loops: CDR1 ENHRY, CDR2 SYGVKD. Trimming took 4 bases from V and 2 from J; bases not matched to a gene: 9. The CDR3 loop spans 17 amino acids. CDR3 sequence: CAISGSRDREPGNTIYF. CDR3 DNA sequence: TGTGCCATCAGTGGGTCCCGGGACAGGGAACCTGGAAACACCATATATTTT.

The chain combines TRBV7-3 with TRBJ2-7; TRBD1 might be the D (5 bases). Trimming cost V 5 bases and J 3 bases, with 17 bases left between them. The CDR3 contains 15 residues. Germline V gene lookup returns CDR1 SGHTA and CDR2 FQGTGA. Written as DNA, the CDR3 is TGTGCCAGCAGCGAAGGGGCAGGGAACCTCTACGAGCAGTACTTC. As protein: CASSEGAGNLYEQYF.

There are many counts of this clonotype. The CDR3 loop is CASREDRNNNSPLHF. The CDR3 DNA is TGTGCCAGCAGAGAAGACAGAAACAATAATTCACCCCTCCACTTT. The V gene is TRBV28, the J gene TRBJ1-6; the D gene is possibly TRBD1 (5 bases). The CDR3 spans 15 residues. Trimming cost V 6 bases and J 5 bases, with 14 bases left between them. Germline CDR1 reads MDHEN; CDR2 reads SYDVKM.

This clonotype has more than one count but fewer than ten. One base away lies a much larger clone, so this may be a sequencing read error. The CDR3 DNA is TGTGCCAGCAGCTTTGGAGTTGGAGGGCTTGGCTACACCTTC. Encoded protein: CASSFGVGGLGYTF. This chain connects TRBV12-3 or TRBV12-4 to TRBJ1-2; D gene ambiguous. V was trimmed by 6 bases and J by 7 bases, leaving 18 bases between them. This CDR3 spans 14 amino acids.

This clonotype has more than one count but fewer than ten. The chain is built from TRBV30 and TRBJ1-4, with 7 bases identical to TRBD1. The CDR3 contains 14 residues. Germline CDR1 and CDR2: GTSNPN and SVGIG (reference sequence). Losses at the gene ends were 3 bases for V and 3 bases for J; bases not matched to a gene: 4. CDR3 coding DNA: TGTGCCTGGAGAGCTACAGGGGCTAATGAAAAACTGTTTTTT. Its translation is CAWRATGANEKLFF. Full variable domain (rest looked up from reference TRBV30 and TRBJ1-4): SQTIHQWPATLVQPVGSPLSLECTVEGTSNPNLYWYRQAAGRGLQLLFYSVGIGQISSEVPQNLSASRPQDRQFILSSKKLLLSDSGFYLCAWRATGANEKLFFGSGTQLSVL.

A few counts support this clonotype. V usage is TRBV6-1 and J usage is TRBJ1-2; unclear D gene. Germline V gene sequence: CDR1 MNHNS, CDR2 SASEGT. V was clipped by 7 bases and J by 0 bases, with 3 bases between them. The CDR3 totals 11 residues. The DNA for the CDR3 is TGTGCCAGCATAGCTAACTATGGCTACACCTTC. Amino acid sequence: CASIANYGYTF.

Remarks on this clonotype: The junction departs from the called germline gene at one end, perhaps through a read error. Here the CDR3 reads CASSPTSGTNEKLVF. CDR3 bases: TGTGCCAGCAGTCCAACATCAGGGACTAATGAAAAACTGGTTTTT. The V gene is TRBV13, the J gene TRBJ1-4; D may be TRBD1 (5 bases). Germline-derived CDR1 and CDR2 are PRHDT and FYEKMQ (reference sequence). This CDR3 is 15 amino acids long.